These 25 T cell receptor beta chains were sequenced from one sample in a study of cytomegalovirus exposure and HLA in healthy donors. Vbeta (60) and Jbeta (13) primers were used in the PCR. The method was immunoSEQ multiplex PCR; TCRdb's version includes in-frame clones alone and lacks a portion of them. The data hold some 110,000 clones, with around 60% observed a single time. Specimen: PBMCs. The receptors here all came from a woman aged 40 to 50 in good health and CMV-seropositive.

The chain has TRBV27 and TRBJ1-4; possible D gene TRBD1, 5 bases. Germline loops: CDR1 MNHEY, CDR2 SMNVEV (reference sequence). The CDR3 is made up of 16 amino acids. V was cut by 5 bases and J by 7 bases, with 20 bases left in between. CDR3 sequence reads: CASSTRSRAPGEKLFF. The CDR3, as DNA: TGTGCCAGCAGTACCCGTTCCAGGGCCCCAGGTGAAAAACTGTTTTTT.

The rearrangement links TRBV6-1 to TRBJ2-3, with 8 bases identical to TRBD2. In germline, CDR1 is MNHNS, CDR2 SASEGT. This CDR3 contains 14 residues. The ends lost 3 bases at V and 7 bases at J; junction bases unmatched: 6. CDR3 loop: CASSESAGVNTQYF. Here the CDR3 DNA reads TGTGCCAGCAGTGAGTCAGCGGGAGTAAATACGCAGTATTTT.

This clone has more than one count but fewer than ten. This rearrangement joins TRBV9 to TRBJ2-1; 8 bases agree with TRBD2. CDR1 and CDR2 (germline): SGDLS, YYNGEE. The CDR3 spans 19 residues. J was trimmed by 0 bases and V by 2 bases; bases with no gene match: 13. The CDR3 here is CASSVQREFPLSSYNEQFF. In DNA form, the CDR3 reads TGTGCCAGCAGCGTTCAGCGGGAGTTCCCCCTCAGCTCCTACAATGAGCAGTTCTTC.

V gene TRBV7-9 combines with J gene TRBJ2-3; D is possibly TRBD1 (6 bases). Germline V gene data show CDR1 as SEHNR and CDR2 as FQNEAQ (reference sequence). This CDR3 contains 15 residues. Trimming removed 10 bases from V and 2 bases from J, with 19 bases in between. This chain's CDR3 is CATPPRTDNTDTQYF. The DNA of the CDR3 is TGTGCCACCCCCCCCCGGACAGACAACACAGATACGCAGTATTTT.

This clone was recorded a few times. The chain carries TRBV30 and TRBJ1-2; TRBD1 aligns across 8 bases. Germline CDR1 is GTSNPN and CDR2 is SVGIG (reference sequence). Trimming took 6 bases from V and 6 from J; bases not matched to a gene: 9. The CDR3 spans 13 residues. CDR3 in DNA: TGTGCCTGTCGGACAGGGTCATGGGATGGCTACACCTTC. Translating it yields CACRTGSWDGYTF.

The V call is TRBV29-1, the J call TRBJ2-3, with TRBD1 matching 10 bases. V lost 7 bases, J lost 2 bases, and 9 bases stayed unmatched. CDR3 length equals 15 residues. Germline CDR1 SQVTM, CDR2 ANQGSEA. Here the CDR3 reads CSAEAGTGVTDTQYF. CDR3 in DNA: TGCAGCGCTGAGGCGGGGACAGGGGTCACAGATACGCAGTATTTT.

The chain recombines TRBV11-2 with TRBJ1-2; unclear D gene. The V end was cut by 5 bases, the J end by 4 bases, with 14 bases between. The CDR3 has 14 amino acids. CDR1 SGHAT and CDR2 FQNNGV come from the germline V gene. In DNA, the CDR3 is TGTGCCAGCAGCCTATGGACGGACTTCTATGGCTACACCTTC. This codes for CASSLWTDFYGYTF.

This clone was detected only a few times. Additional DNA sequences in this sample encode the identical CDR3. The V and J genes are TRBV6-1 and TRBJ1-1, with D unresolved. The length of the CDR3 is 11 residues. The germline gives CDR1 MNHNS, CDR2 SASEGT. V lost 7 bases and J 1 base, leaving 4 bases between the germline ends. CDR3 amino acids: CASTGNTEAFF. In DNA, the CDR3 is TGTGCCAGCACGGGGAACACTGAAGCTTTCTTT.

The rearrangement links TRBV6-6 to TRBJ1-2; 7 bases fit TRBD1. J gave up 3 bases and V 0 bases, and 1 base lay outside the gene matches. Germline CDR1 is MNHNY and CDR2 is SVGAGI (reference sequence). The CDR3 totals 14 residues. The CDR3 region is CASSYSTGYYGYTF. The CDR3 region has the DNA TGTGCCAGCAGTTACTCGACAGGGTACTATGGCTACACCTTC.

The V call is TRBV7-3, the J call TRBJ2-5; D unclear. V lost 3 bases and J 2 bases, leaving 7 bases between the germline ends. The germline CDR1 and CDR2 sequences are SGHTA and FQGTGA. This CDR3 spans 13 amino acids. The CDR3 loop is CASSLVAQETQYF. The CDR3 coding sequence is TGTGCCAGCAGCTTGGTTGCGCAAGAGACCCAGTACTTC.

The V and J genes are TRBV5-1 and TRBJ2-7, with a tentative D call TRBD1 (6 bases). The CDR3 covers 12 residues. V dropped 3 bases and J dropped 2 bases, with 6 bases sitting between them. Germline CDR1 and CDR2: SGHRS and YFSETQ. CDR3 in amino acids: CASSSGAYEQYF. CDR3 DNA sequence: TGCGCCAGCAGCTCAGGGGCCTACGAGCAGTACTTC.

The J gene is TRBJ1-2, the V gene TRBV2; a weak D match, TRBD1 (5 bases). This CDR3 contains 11 residues. Between the trimmed V and J ends, which lost 11 bases and 6 bases, there was a span of 13 bases. Germline CDR1 and CDR2: SNHLY and FYNNEI. The DNA for the CDR3 is TGTGCCCCAGAGGGGAGGCATGGCTACACCTTC. It yields the protein CAPEGRHGYTF.

V usage is TRBV7-3 and J usage is TRBJ2-3, with 9 bases aligning to TRBD2. Germline CDR1 reads SGHTA; CDR2 reads FQGTGA. The CDR3 has 15 amino acids. V lost 6 bases and J lost 5; bases outside the gene matches: 9. The CDR3 sequence is CASSDLAGRGDTQYF. As DNA, the CDR3 is TGTGCCAGCAGTGACCTAGCGGGGAGAGGAGATACGCAGTATTTT.

This rearrangement joins TRBV7-9 to TRBJ2-7; TRBD2 agrees at 8 bases. CDR3 length equals 12 residues. J lost 4 bases, V lost 11 bases, and 7 bases had no gene match. The germline CDR1 and CDR2 sequences are SEHNR and FQNEAQ (reference sequence). This chain's CDR3 is CASRGGGYEQYF. DNA for the CDR3: TGTGCCTCTCGGGGGGGTGGGTACGAGCAGTACTTC.

This clone was seen a handful of times. V and J are TRBV27 and TRBJ2-7; the match to TRBD1 covers 9 bases. The V gene's germline CDR1 is MNHEY and CDR2 SMNVEV (reference sequence). This CDR3 has 17 residues. V shed 2 bases and J 3 bases; nucleotides not matched to a gene: 11. This CDR3 reads CASSLKPPGQGIYEQYF. The CDR3 nucleotides read TGTGCCAGCAGTTTAAAGCCTCCGGGACAGGGTATCTACGAGCAGTACTTC.

Turning to this clone: This sample includes further DNA sequences coding for the same CDR3. The rearrangement links TRBV19 to TRBJ1-5, with 7 bases matching TRBD1. This CDR3 region has 15 residues. Germline CDR1 is LNHDA and CDR2 is SQIVND (reference sequence). J lost 0 bases, V lost 3 bases, and 2 bases had no gene match. CDR3 loop: CASSMGQISNQPQHF. CDR3 coding DNA: TGTGCCAGTAGTATGGGACAGATTAGCAATCAGCCCCAGCATTTT.

The chain joins TRBV7-9 to TRBJ2-3, with 8 bases fitting TRBD2. Trimming took 4 bases from V and 1 from J; bases not matched to a gene: 4. The CDR3 length is 15 residues. Germline CDR1 is SEHNR and CDR2 is FQNEAQ (reference sequence). CDR3 region: CASSSGGGGTDTQYF. CDR3 nucleotide sequence: TGTGCCAGCAGCTCGGGAGGGGGAGGCACAGATACGCAGTATTTT.

The chain combines TRBV28 with TRBJ2-5; 13 positions agree with TRBD2. This CDR3 has 18 residues. Germline assignment: CDR1 MDHEN and CDR2 SYDVKM. V dropped 2 bases and J dropped 4; count of bases not matched to a gene: 10. The CDR3 DNA is TGTGCCAGCAGTTTAGATCTTACGGGACTAGCGGGAATAGAGACCCAGTACTTC. Protein sequence: CASSLDLTGLAGIETQYF.

The chain joins TRBV6-6 to TRBJ2-1, with 12 positions matching TRBD2. J lost 4 bases, V lost 6 bases, and 4 bases had no gene match. Germline values: CDR1 MNHNY, CDR2 SVGAGI (reference sequence). This CDR3 region has 15 residues. The CDR3: CASSLTSGRYNEQFF. The CDR3 DNA reads TGTGCCAGCAGCCTGACTAGCGGGAGATACAATGAGCAGTTCTTC.

V is TRBV7-2 and J is TRBJ1-1; 9 bases are shared with TRBD1. V was pared by 5 bases and J by 3 bases, with 4 bases of the junction left unmatched. The V gene's germline CDR1 is SGHTA and CDR2 FQGNSA. The CDR3 runs 14 residues. CDR3 region: CASSPYRGHTEAFF. In nucleotides, the CDR3 is TGTGCCAGCAGCCCTTACAGGGGGCACACTGAAGCTTTCTTT.

This clone turned up a few times. The chain recombines TRBV7-6 with TRBJ2-5; 12 bases fit TRBD2. The trim removed 8 bases at V and 1 base at J, leaving 5 bases unmatched. CDR3 length: 15 amino acids. The germline V gene encodes CDR1 SGHVS and CDR2 FNYEAQ. CDR3 sequence: CASGGLAGIQETQYF. CDR3 nucleotides: TGTGCCAGCGGAGGACTAGCGGGGATCCAAGAGACCCAGTACTTC.

This chain uses TRBV2 with TRBJ2-5, with a possible D match to TRBD2 (5 bases). Per germline, CDR1 SNHLY and CDR2 FYNNEI. The CDR3 runs 13 residues. The germline V and J ends were trimmed by 6 bases and 2 bases, with 10 bases remaining between them. The CDR3 sequence: CASRLGVQETQYF. CDR3 nucleotide sequence: TGTGCCAGCAGACTCGGGGTACAAGAGACCCAGTACTTC.

The chain carries TRBV27 and TRBJ1-4; D is uncertain. The germline V gene has CDR1 MNHEY and CDR2 SMNVEV (reference sequence). The CDR3 is made up of 16 amino acids. Trimming pared 5 bases from V and 0 bases from J, leaving 13 bases between. Here the CDR3 DNA reads TGTGCCAGCAGTCCTGGCCCCGTTGCAACTAATGAAAAACTGTTTTTT. It codes for CASSPGPVATNEKLFF.

V is TRBV7-2 and J is TRBJ2-5, with D uncertain. Per the germline V gene, CDR1 is SGHTA and CDR2 is FQGNSA. The length of the CDR3 is 13 residues. Trimming left V 1 base short and J 2 bases short, with 5 bases between. CDR3 in DNA: TGTGCCAGCAGCTTAGAACAGCAAGAGACCCAGTACTTC. Encoded protein: CASSLEQQETQYF.

The chain combines TRBV7-6 with TRBJ2-2; 7 bases match TRBD2. The ends lost 1 base at V and 5 bases at J; junction bases unmatched: 4. The CDR3 has 15 residues. CDR1 and CDR2 from the germline V gene are SGHVS and FNYEAQ. The CDR3 nucleotides are TGTGCCAGCAGCTTAGTCGTGCGGGGGACCGGGGAGCTGTTTTTT. Translation gives CASSLVVRGTGELFF.